The present T cell receptor beta chain was sequenced within a study of blood T cell repertoires in COVID-19. Study-wide context: Acute and convalescent COVID-19 samples came from the United States, Italy and Spain. From T cells, B-cell-depleted T cells, or PBMCs came the material, which was cDNA or gDNA.

Original processing methods: Amplification of reference gene primers provided the estimated nucleated cell counts. Produced via immunoSEQ multiplex PCR; TCRdb's table is partial and in-frame only. The V and J calls and clone size are taken from that table; D and trimming were inferred from the DNA. The table has hundreds of thousands of clones, roughly 80% seen once; the top ten hold roughly 9.8%. This TCR derives from an elderly man with acute or convalescent COVID-19. Sequenced: peripheral blood.

DNA of the CDR3: TGTGCCGGAGGGGGGGGCTATGGCTACACCTTC. This sequence encodes CAGGGGYGYTF. The rearrangement links TRBV10-3 to TRBJ1-2; D possibly corresponds to TRBD1 (6 bases). V shed 11 bases and J shed 4 bases, with 11 bases lying between them. This CDR3 has 11 amino acids. Germline V CDR1 and CDR2: ENHRY, SYGVKD.